The TCR beta chain under discussion was sequenced for a study of T cells after yellow fever vaccination. One entry per CDR3 protein, called by TCRdb with MiXCR from the 5' RACE reads. The data contain some 170,000 distinct CDR3 sequences, roughly 9% of them singletons. Trimming pared 1 base from V and 2 bases from J, leaving 9 bases between. The CDR3 consists of 15 residues. CDR1 is MGHRA, CDR2 YSYEKL, per germline. The chain recombines TRBV4-1 with TRBJ1-5; a possible D gene is TRBD1 (5 bases). The sequencing used CD8+ T cells sorted from PBMCs, collected 45 days after the yellow fever booster vaccination. The sequence came from a man between 18 and 29 years old who received the YFV17D yellow fever vaccine. CDR3 sequence reads: CASSQVGDGNQPQHF. CDR3 sequence (DNA): TGCGCCAGCAGCCAAGTAGGGGACGGCAATCAGCCCCAGCATTTT.